Below are 17 T cell receptor beta chains sequenced from a single sample in a study of blood T cell repertoires in COVID-19. The data were produced by immunoSEQ multiplex PCR, yet TCRdb's version contains in-frame clones alone and is incomplete. The data hold 130,000 to 150,000 clones, with roughly 76% observed a single time. The specimen sequenced was peripheral blood. The receptors were gathered from a human donor with acute or convalescent COVID-19. The donor label of this sample is uncertain.

This rearrangement joins TRBV18 to TRBJ2-7, with D possibly matching TRBD2 (5 bases). CDR1 is KGHSH, CDR2 LQKENI, per germline. The CDR3 totals 13 residues. V gave up 5 bases and J gave up 3 bases, with 11 bases separating them. This CDR3 is CASSAGVNYEQYV. The CDR3 nucleotides are TGTGCCAGCTCAGCCGGGGTCAACTACGAGCAGTACGTC.

About this clone: Other DNA sequences in this sample translate to the same CDR3. This chain connects TRBV27 to TRBJ1-6, with D maybe TRBD1 (5 bases). CDR1 and CDR2 (germline): MNHEY, SMNVEV (reference sequence). There are 13 residues in the CDR3. Trimming stripped 5 bases from V and 9 bases from J, with 11 bases between. CDR3 residues: CASSPQGGSPLHF. DNA of the CDR3: TGTGCCAGCAGTCCTCAGGGCGGTTCACCCCTCCACTTT.

V usage is TRBV12-5 and J usage is TRBJ1-1; D not resolved. The CDR3 has 14 residues. Deletions cut 0 bases from V and 5 bases from J, with 10 bases between. Germline V gene lookup returns CDR1 LGHNT and CDR2 FRNRAP. This CDR3 reads CASGLVRRRTEAFF. The CDR3, as DNA: TGTGCTAGTGGTTTGGTACGCCGGCGGACTGAAGCTTTCTTT.

The chain recombines TRBV9 with TRBJ1-1, with D hard to call. CDR1 is SGDLS, CDR2 YYNGEE, per germline. This CDR3 is built from 14 residues. The V end was cut by 0 bases, the J end by 0 bases, with 6 bases between. CDR3 nucleotides: TGTGCCAGCAGCGTAGCGAACATGAACACTGAAGCTTTCTTT. Its protein product is CASSVANMNTEAFF. The variable domain in full, completed from reference TRBV9 and TRBJ1-1, reads DSGVTQTPKHLITATGQRVTLRCSPRSGDLSVYWYQQSLDQGLQFLIQYYNGEERAKGNILERFSAQQFPDLHSELNLSSLELGDSALYFCASSVANMNTEAFFGQGTRLTVV.

This chain uses TRBV6-6 with TRBJ1-1, with D hard to call. The V and J ends lost 7 bases and 2 bases respectively, with 14 bases between them. The CDR3 is made up of 14 amino acids. From germline, CDR1 is MNHNY and CDR2 SVGAGI (reference sequence). The CDR3 loop reads CASILSELNTEAFF. The DNA of the CDR3 is TGTGCCAGCATCCTGTCTGAACTTAACACTGAAGCTTTCTTT.

This chain uses TRBV5-4 with TRBJ2-1; maybe TRBD1 (5 bases). Germline V gene lookup returns CDR1 SGHNT and CDR2 YYREEE (reference sequence). V was shortened by 7 bases and J by 5 bases, with 22 bases between the two germline ends. The CDR3 is 16 residues long. In DNA, the CDR3 is TGTGCCAGCGCCTCCGGGTCGGGCAGGGTTAACAATGAGCAGTTCTTC. This sequence encodes CASASGSGRVNNEQFF.

The rearrangement uses TRBV19 and TRBJ1-5; 9 bases are shared with TRBD1. The V segment lost 3 bases and the J segment 9 bases; nucleotides outside the gene matches: 6. CDR3 length: 14 amino acids. CDR1 is LNHDA, CDR2 SQIVND, per germline (reference sequence). The CDR3 spells CASSMGQGGSPQHF. The CDR3 DNA follows: TGTGCCAGTAGTATGGGACAGGGAGGGTCGCCCCAGCATTTT.

V usage is TRBV14 and J usage is TRBJ1-1; no reliable D call. The ends were cut back, 1 base at V and 3 bases at J, with 15 bases in the middle. The germline V gene has CDR1 SGHDN and CDR2 FVKESK. The CDR3 is 16 residues long. This chain's CDR3 is CASSQGAGRLYTEAFF. For the CDR3, the DNA is TGTGCCAGCAGCCAAGGGGCGGGCAGACTTTACACTGAAGCTTTCTTT.

The V call is TRBV2, the J call TRBJ2-7, with a possible D match to TRBD2 (6 bases). Germline CDR1 and CDR2: SNHLY and FYNNEI. Trimming took off 3 bases at V and 6 bases at J, with 15 bases between the two ends. The CDR3 length is 14 residues. CDR3 nucleotide sequence: TGTGCCAGCAGTGAGGGAGGCTCGGCTAGCGAGCAGTACGTC. Translation: CASSEGGSASEQYV.

This sequence joins TRBV19 and TRBJ1-2, with D hard to call. The germline V and J ends were trimmed by 3 bases and 0 bases, with 8 bases remaining between them. The CDR3 has 14 amino acids. Per the germline V gene, CDR1 is LNHDA and CDR2 is SQIVND (reference sequence). CDR3 protein: CASSIYVANYGYTF. The CDR3 nucleotides read TGTGCCAGTAGTATCTACGTAGCTAACTATGGCTACACCTTC.

The rearrangement joins TRBV2 to TRBJ2-7, with D tentatively TRBD2 (5 bases). The V gene's germline CDR1 is SNHLY and CDR2 FYNNEI. The V end was cut by 0 bases, the J end by 0 bases, with 6 bases between. The CDR3 consists of 14 residues. Here the CDR3 reads CASSEAGDSYEQYF. The CDR3 nucleotides read TGTGCCAGCAGTGAAGCCGGGGACTCCTACGAGCAGTACTTC.

V gene TRBV20-1 combines with J gene TRBJ1-2; the match to TRBD1 covers 9 bases. CDR3 length equals 14 residues. CDR1 DFQATT and CDR2 SNEGSKA come from the germline V gene (reference sequence). V lost 3 bases and J lost 2; bases outside the gene matches: 4. CDR3 bases: TGCAGTGCTAGTTCCGGGACAGGGAACTATGGCTACACCTTC. Its translation: CSASSGTGNYGYTF.

The J gene is TRBJ2-2, the V gene TRBV5-1; no reliable D call. Looked up from germline, CDR1 is SGHRS and CDR2 is YFSETQ. The CDR3 consists of 13 residues. Trimming stripped 4 bases from V and 5 bases from J, with 9 bases between. CDR3 amino acids: CASSPVYTGELFF. For the CDR3, the DNA is TGCGCCAGCAGCCCCGTATATACCGGGGAGCTGTTTTTT.

The chain combines TRBV5-1 with TRBJ2-7, with D maybe TRBD2 (6 bases). CDR1 is SGHRS, CDR2 YFSETQ, per germline. Deletions cut 1 base from V and 3 bases from J, with 11 bases between. The CDR3 contains 14 residues. CDR3 DNA: TGCGCCAGCAGCTTGTCAGGAGGGGTCTACGAGCAGTACTTC. Its translation: CASSLSGGVYEQYF.

This chain uses TRBV5-1 with TRBJ1-2; 7 nucleotides align to TRBD1. The CDR3 has 13 amino acids. After removal of 2 bases from V and 7 bases from J, the junction contained 5 bases not matched to a gene. CDR1 and CDR2 (germline): SGHRS, YFSETQ. The CDR3 DNA is TGCGCCAGCAGCTTAGACAGGGTCGCTGGCTACACCTTC. It is translated as CASSLDRVAGYTF.

This sequence joins TRBV5-6 and TRBJ2-3; TRBD2 agrees at 8 bases. Germline V gene lookup returns CDR1 SGHDT and CDR2 YYEEEE. V trimming: 4 bases; J trimming: 2 bases; junction bases outside the gene matches: 3. The CDR3 runs 14 residues. The CDR3, as DNA: TGTGCCAGCAGCCGGGGGGGGCTCACAGATACGCAGTATTTT. Amino acids: CASSRGGLTDTQYF.

The chain is built from TRBV13 and TRBJ1-6, with D maybe TRBD1 (5 bases). Trimming removed 0 bases at V and 7 bases at J, with 19 bases between. Germline V gene lookup returns CDR1 PRHDT and CDR2 FYEKMQ (reference sequence). The CDR3 has 18 residues. The CDR3 reads CASSLGPDSPVRNSPLHF. Written as DNA, the CDR3 is TGTGCCAGCAGCTTAGGCCCCGACAGCCCGGTAAGAAATTCACCCCTCCACTTT.